This T cell receptor (beta chain) was observed in a study of OX40 agonist ivuxolimab in advanced cancers. About the study: A partial response was reached by three patients: one with hepatocellular carcinoma and two with cutaneous melanoma. Study-wide points: Clonal expansion by week 6 occurred in CD4+ and CD8+ blood T cells (at 0.1 to 3.0 mg/kg).

As for this clone: Its cognate antigen is unknown.

The method was immunoSEQ multiplex PCR; TCRdb's version includes in-frame clones alone and lacks a portion of them. The data contain about 26,000 clones, about three quarters of them singletons. Germline V gene lookup returns CDR1 SGHNT and CDR2 YYREEE (reference sequence). The V end lost 5 bases, the J end lost 7 bases, and 9 bases lay between the germline ends. The CDR3 is made up of 12 amino acids. This clonotype was sampled from an adult with an advanced solid tumor such as melanoma, head and neck, liver or kidney cancer. The V gene is TRBV5-4, the J gene TRBJ2-2, with D unclear. The sample consisted of CD4+ or CD8+ T cells sorted from blood, taken in a trial of the OX40 agonist ivuxolimab. CDR3 amino acids: CASSLWGGELFF. The CDR3 bases are TGTGCCAGCAGTCTGTGGGGCGGGGAGCTGTTTTTT. Together with reference TRBV5-4 and TRBJ2-2, the CDR3 gives the full variable domain: ETGVTQSPTHLIKTRGQQVTLRCSSQSGHNTVSWYQQALGQGPQFIFQYYREEENGRGNFPPRFSGLQFPNYSSELNVNALELDDSALYLCASSLWGGELFFGEGSRLTVL.